The table lists the clone carrying this TCR beta chain with a few counts. Its antigen is not known. This sample was included in a study of T-cell reconstitution after alpha-beta-depleted transplantation in children. This CDR3 is 14 amino acids long. V lost 4 bases to trimming and J lost 3 bases; unmatched junction nucleotides: 1. Notes on the study in general: Surviving recipient T cells and thymic progenitors accounted for the high day-60 TCRbeta diversity observed in some patients. T-cell counts and diversity at one year following transplant were attributed mainly to newly produced T cells. Reports say that about two months after transplant, the alpha-beta T cells came out of several hundred graft clones that had expanded.

As it was prepared, the TCRbeta library received unique molecular identifiers. TCRdb analysed the PCR reads with MiXCR anew, one entry per CDR3 protein. Here the sample spans 800,000 to 1,000,000 distinct CDR3 sequences, around 30% being singletons. This sequence originates from a boy younger than two who had a stem cell transplant for SCID, so the T cells may come from the graft donor. The chain is built from TRBV12-3 or TRBV12-4 and TRBJ2-2; TRBD1 matches 8 bases. Specimen: PBMCs, mostly from graft donor cells, collected 360 days after TCRalphabeta/CD19-depleted stem cell transplant. The CDR3 DNA sequence: TGTGCCAGCAGTTCAGGGGGCCACACCGGGGAGCTGTTTTTT. Amino acids: CASSSGGHTGELFF.